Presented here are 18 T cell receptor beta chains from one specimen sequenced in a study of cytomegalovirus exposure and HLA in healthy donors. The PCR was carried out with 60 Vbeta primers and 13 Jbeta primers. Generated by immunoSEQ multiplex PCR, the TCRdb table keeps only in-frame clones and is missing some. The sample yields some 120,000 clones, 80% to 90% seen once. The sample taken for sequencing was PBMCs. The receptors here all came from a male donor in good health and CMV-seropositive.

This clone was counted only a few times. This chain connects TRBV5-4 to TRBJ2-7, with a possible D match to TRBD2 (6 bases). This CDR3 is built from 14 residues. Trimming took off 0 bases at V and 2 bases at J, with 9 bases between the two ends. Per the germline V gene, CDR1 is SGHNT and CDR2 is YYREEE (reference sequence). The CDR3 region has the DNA TGTGCCAGCAGCTTGGCTGCGGGGACCTACGAGCAGTACTTC. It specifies CASSLAAGTYEQYF. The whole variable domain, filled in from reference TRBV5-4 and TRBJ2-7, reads ETGVTQSPTHLIKTRGQQVTLRCSSQSGHNTVSWYQQALGQGPQFIFQYYREEENGRGNFPPRFSGLQFPNYSSELNVNALELDDSALYLCASSLAAGTYEQYFGPGTRLTVT.

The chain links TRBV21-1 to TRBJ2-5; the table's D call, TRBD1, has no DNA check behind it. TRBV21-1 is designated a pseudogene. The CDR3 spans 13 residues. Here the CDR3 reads CASTETEQETQYF. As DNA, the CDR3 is TGTGCCAGCACCGAGACAGAACAAGAGACCCAGTACTTC.

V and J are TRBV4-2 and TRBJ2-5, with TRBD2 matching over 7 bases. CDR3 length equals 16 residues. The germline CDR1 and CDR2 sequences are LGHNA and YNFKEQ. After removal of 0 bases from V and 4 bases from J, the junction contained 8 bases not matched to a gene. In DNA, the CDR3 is TGTGCCAGCAGCCAAGATTCGGGGGAGGGCCGAGAGACCCAGTACTTC. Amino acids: CASSQDSGEGRETQYF.

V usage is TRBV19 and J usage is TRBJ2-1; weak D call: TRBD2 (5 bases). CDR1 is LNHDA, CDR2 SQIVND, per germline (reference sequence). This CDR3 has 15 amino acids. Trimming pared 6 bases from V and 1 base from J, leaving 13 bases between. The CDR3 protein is CASSPLGPSYNEQFF. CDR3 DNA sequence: TGTGCCAGTAGCCCACTAGGACCTTCCTACAATGAGCAGTTCTTC. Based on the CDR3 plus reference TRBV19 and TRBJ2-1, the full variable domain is DGGITQSPKYLFRKEGQNVTLSCEQNLNHDAMYWYRQDPGQGLRLIYYSQIVNDFQKGDIAEGYSVSREKKESFPLTVTSAQKNPTAFYLCASSPLGPSYNEQFFGPGTRLTVL.

The CDR3 reads CASSLGSPTDTQYF. The CDR3 nucleotides are TGTGCCAGCAGCTTGGGCAGCCCGACAGATACGCAGTATTTT. The J gene is TRBJ2-3, the V gene TRBV7-6; D is undetermined. This CDR3 contains 14 residues. Trimming removed 3 bases from V and 3 bases from J, with 10 bases in between. Germline V gives CDR1 SGHVS, CDR2 FNYEAQ.

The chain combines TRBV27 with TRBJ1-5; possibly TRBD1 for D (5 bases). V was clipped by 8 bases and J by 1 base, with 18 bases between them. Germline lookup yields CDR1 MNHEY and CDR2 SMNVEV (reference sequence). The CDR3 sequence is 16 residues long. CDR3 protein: CASHPGGGISNQPQHF. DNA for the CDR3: TGTGCCAGCCACCCGGGGGGTGGGATAAGCAATCAGCCCCAGCATTTT.

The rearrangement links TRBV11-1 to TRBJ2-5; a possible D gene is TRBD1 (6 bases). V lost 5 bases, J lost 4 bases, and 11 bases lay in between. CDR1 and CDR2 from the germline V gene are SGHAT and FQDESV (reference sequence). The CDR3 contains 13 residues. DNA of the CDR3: TGTGCCAGCAGCCCAGGGGTTAGAGAGACCCAGTACTTC. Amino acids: CASSPGVRETQYF.

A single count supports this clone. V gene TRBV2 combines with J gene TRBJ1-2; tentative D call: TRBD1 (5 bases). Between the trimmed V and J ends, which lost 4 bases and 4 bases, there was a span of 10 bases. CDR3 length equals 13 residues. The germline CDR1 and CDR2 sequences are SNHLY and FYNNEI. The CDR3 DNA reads TGTGCCAGCAGTGGGGGCGGGGGCTATGGCTACACCTTC. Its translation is CASSGGGGYGYTF.

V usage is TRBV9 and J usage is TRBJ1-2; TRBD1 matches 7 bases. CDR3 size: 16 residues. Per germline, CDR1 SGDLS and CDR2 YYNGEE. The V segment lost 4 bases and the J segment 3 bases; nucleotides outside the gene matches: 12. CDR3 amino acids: CASSHTLRQGHYGYTF. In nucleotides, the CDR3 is TGTGCCAGCAGCCATACCCTTCGACAGGGACACTATGGCTACACCTTC.

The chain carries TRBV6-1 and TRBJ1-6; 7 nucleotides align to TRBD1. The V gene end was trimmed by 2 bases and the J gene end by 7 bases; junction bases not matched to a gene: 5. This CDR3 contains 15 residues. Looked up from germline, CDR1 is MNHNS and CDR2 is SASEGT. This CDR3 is CASSEPGQRNSPLHF. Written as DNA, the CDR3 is TGTGCCAGCAGTGAACCGGGACAGAGGAATTCACCCCTCCACTTT.

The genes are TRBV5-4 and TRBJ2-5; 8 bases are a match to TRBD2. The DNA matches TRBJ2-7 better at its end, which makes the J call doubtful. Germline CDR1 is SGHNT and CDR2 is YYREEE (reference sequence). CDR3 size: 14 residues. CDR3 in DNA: TGTGCCAGCAGCTCTGGACTAGCTGGCTACGAGCAGTACTTC. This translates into CASSSGLAGYEQYF.

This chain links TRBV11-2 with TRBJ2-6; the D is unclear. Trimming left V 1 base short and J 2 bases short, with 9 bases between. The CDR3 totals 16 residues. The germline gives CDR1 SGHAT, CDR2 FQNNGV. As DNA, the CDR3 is TGTGCCAGCAGCTTAGCCTTACACACTGGGGCCAACGTCCTGACTTTC. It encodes CASSLALHTGANVLTF. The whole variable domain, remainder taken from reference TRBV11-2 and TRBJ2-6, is EAGVAQSPRYKIIEKRQSVAFWCNPISGHATLYWYQQILGQGPKLLIQFQNNGVVDDSQLPKDRFSAERLKGVDSTLKIQPAKLEDSAVYLCASSLALHTGANVLTFGAGSRLTVL.

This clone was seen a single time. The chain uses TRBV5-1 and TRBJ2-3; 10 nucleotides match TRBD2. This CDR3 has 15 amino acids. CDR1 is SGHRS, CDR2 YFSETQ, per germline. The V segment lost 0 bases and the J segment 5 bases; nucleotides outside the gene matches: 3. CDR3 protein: CASSLVLAGEDTQYF. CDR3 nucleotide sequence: TGCGCCAGCAGCTTGGTGCTAGCGGGGGAAGATACGCAGTATTTT.

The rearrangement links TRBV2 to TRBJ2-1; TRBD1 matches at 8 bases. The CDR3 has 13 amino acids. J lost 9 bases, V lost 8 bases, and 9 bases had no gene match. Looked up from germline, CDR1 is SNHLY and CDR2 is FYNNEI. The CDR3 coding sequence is TGTGCCAGCGACTGGGCACAGGGGGGTGAGCAGTTCTTC. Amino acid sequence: CASDWAQGGEQFF. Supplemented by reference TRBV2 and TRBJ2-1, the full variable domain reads EPEVTQTPSHQVTQMGQEVILRCVPISNHLYFYWYRQILGQKVEFLVSFYNNEISEKSEIFDDQFSVERPDGSNFTLKIRSTKLEDSAMYFCASDWAQGGEQFFGPGTRLTVL.

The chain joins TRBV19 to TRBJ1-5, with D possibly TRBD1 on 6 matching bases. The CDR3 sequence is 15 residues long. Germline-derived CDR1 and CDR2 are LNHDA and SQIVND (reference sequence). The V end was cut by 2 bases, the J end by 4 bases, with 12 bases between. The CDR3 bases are TGTGCCAGTAGTATAAGGACAGATTCTAATCAGCCCCAGCATTTT. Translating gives CASSIRTDSNQPQHF.

CDR3: CASSLRGMNEQFF. The CDR3 DNA is TGTGCCAGCAGTTTAAGGGGGATGAATGAGCAGTTCTTC. V and J are TRBV27 and TRBJ2-1, with a possible D match to TRBD1 (6 bases). Germline V CDR1 and CDR2: MNHEY, SMNVEV (reference sequence). V was shortened by 2 bases and J by 7 bases, with 9 bases between the two germline ends. This CDR3 is 13 amino acids long.

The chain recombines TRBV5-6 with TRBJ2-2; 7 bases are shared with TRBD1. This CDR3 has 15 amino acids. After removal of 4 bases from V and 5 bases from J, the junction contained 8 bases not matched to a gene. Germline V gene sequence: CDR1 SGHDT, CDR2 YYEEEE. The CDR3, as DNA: TGTGCCAGCAGCATAGGGGGCTGGAATACCGGGGAGCTGTTTTTT. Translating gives CASSIGGWNTGELFF.

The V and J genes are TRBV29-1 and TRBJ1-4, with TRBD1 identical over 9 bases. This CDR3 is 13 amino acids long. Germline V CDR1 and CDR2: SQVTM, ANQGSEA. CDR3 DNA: TGCAGTGTAACGGGACAGGGTAATGAAAAACTGTTTTTT. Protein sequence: CSVTGQGNEKLFF.